Following are 28 T cell receptor beta chains from one sample sequenced in a study of shared clonotypes between healthy human individuals. Sequenced by immunoSEQ multiplex PCR; TCRdb stores in-frame clones only, minus some. The sample lists roughly 600,000 clones; roughly 98% were seen once. Positively selected for CCR7, the CD45RO-negative cells used as naive CD8 cells excluded terminally differentiated effector memory CD45RA+ cells. Sequencing used naive CD8+ T cells sorted from blood. All receptors come from a man aged 25 to 45 in good health.

The chain combines TRBV5-4 with TRBJ2-1, with 13 nucleotides matching TRBD2. Per germline, CDR1 SGHNT and CDR2 YYREEE (reference sequence). CDR3 size: 17 residues. Trimming cost V 4 bases and J 1 base; bases outside gene matches: 5. Here the CDR3 reads CASSPGLAGESYNEQFF. Here the CDR3 DNA reads TGTGCCAGCAGCCCCGGACTAGCGGGAGAGTCCTACAATGAGCAGTTCTTC. Complete variable domain (other parts from reference TRBV5-4 and TRBJ2-1): ETGVTQSPTHLIKTRGQQVTLRCSSQSGHNTVSWYQQALGQGPQFIFQYYREEENGRGNFPPRFSGLQFPNYSSELNVNALELDDSALYLCASSPGLAGESYNEQFFGPGTRLTVL.

The rearrangement joins TRBV5-4 to TRBJ2-1; TRBD2 matches at 8 bases. V gave up 0 bases and J gave up 8 bases; unmatched junction bases: 4. Germline lookup yields CDR1 SGHNT and CDR2 YYREEE (reference sequence). CDR3 length: 14 residues. CDR3 DNA: TGTGCCAGCAGCTTGGGTAGCGGGATCGATGAGCAGTTCTTC. This gives the protein CASSLGSGIDEQFF.

This clone has just one count. This sequence joins TRBV7-9 and TRBJ2-5, with D perhaps TRBD1 (5 bases). This CDR3 has 14 residues. Germline CDR1 and CDR2: SEHNR and FQNEAQ (reference sequence). The V gene lost 5 bases and the J gene lost 0 bases, with 10 bases spanning the gap. The CDR3 sequence is CASSLSGNQETQYF. The CDR3 region has the DNA TGTGCCAGCAGCCTATCAGGGAACCAAGAGACCCAGTACTTC.

The genes are TRBV5-5 and TRBJ2-5; the match to TRBD2 covers 7 bases. The CDR3 contains 19 residues. V dropped 2 bases and J dropped 1; count of bases not matched to a gene: 17. The germline V gene has CDR1 SGHKS and CDR2 YYEKEE (reference sequence). Written as DNA, the CDR3 is TGTGCCAGCAGCTTTCACCCCGGCGGGGGATACACCCCCCAAGAGACCCAGTACTTC. Translated: CASSFHPGGGYTPQETQYF.

V and J are TRBV6-5 and TRBJ1-1; no clear D. The germline V and J ends were trimmed by 8 bases and 6 bases, with 10 bases remaining between them. Germline V gene data show CDR1 as MNHEY and CDR2 as SVGAGI. The CDR3 sequence is 11 residues long. Here the CDR3 reads CASQTSAEAFF. CDR3 sequence (DNA): TGTGCCAGCCAAACTTCGGCTGAAGCTTTCTTT.

The chain is built from TRBV7-8 and TRBJ2-1, with 12 positions matching TRBD2. V gave up 5 bases and J gave up 3 bases; unmatched junction bases: 2. This CDR3 spans 15 amino acids. Germline V lookup: CDR1 SGHVS, CDR2 FQNEAQ. CDR3 protein: CASSPGLAGYNEQFF. CDR3 sequence (DNA): TGTGCCAGCAGCCCGGGACTAGCGGGCTACAATGAGCAGTTCTTC.

The chain is built from TRBV25-1 and TRBJ2-7; the D is unclear. This CDR3 contains 11 residues. Trimming took off 2 bases at V and 6 bases at J, with 5 bases between the two ends. The germline V gene has CDR1 MGHDK and CDR2 SYGVNS. The CDR3 here is CASSEGREQYF. CDR3 DNA: TGTGCCAGCAGTGAAGGTCGCGAGCAGTACTTC.

This rearrangement joins TRBV7-2 to TRBJ2-1; D might be TRBD1 or TRBD2, each matching 6 bases. The CDR3 runs 16 residues. With 5 bases removed from V and 9 bases from J, the gap between germline ends came to 23 bases. Germline lookup yields CDR1 SGHTA and CDR2 FQGNSA. Here the CDR3 reads CASSELGGQGFGEQFF. CDR3 coding DNA: TGTGCCAGCAGCGAACTTGGGGGGCAGGGATTCGGTGAGCAGTTCTTC. The variable domain in full, completed from reference TRBV7-2 and TRBJ2-1, reads GAGVSQSPSNKVTEKGKDVELRCDPISGHTALYWYRQSLGQGLEFLIYFQGNSAPDKSGLPSDRFSAERTGGSVSTLTIQRTQQEDSAVYLCASSELGGQGFGEQFFGPGTRLTVL.

The chain carries TRBV10-2 and TRBJ2-2, with D unresolved. CDR1 is WSHSY and CDR2 is SAAADI in the germline V gene. The CDR3 totals 12 residues. V lost 3 bases and J lost 5, with 4 bases in between. CDR3 nucleotides: TGCGCCAGCAGTGAATGGACCGGGGAGCTGTTTTTT. It encodes CASSEWTGELFF.

This chain joins TRBV10-3 and TRBJ2-7; possibly TRBD1 for D (6 bases). The CDR3 has 15 amino acids. Germline lookup yields CDR1 ENHRY and CDR2 SYGVKD. Trimming took 0 bases from V and 5 from J, leaving 14 bases between them. CDR3 nucleotides: TGTGCCATCAGTGAGTCGTTTAGGGCAGGGGACGAGCAGTACTTC. Protein product: CAISESFRAGDEQYF.

The chain is built from TRBV7-9 and TRBJ1-3; D is ambiguous. The CDR3 runs to 14 residues. From germline, CDR1 is SEHNR and CDR2 FQNEAQ (reference sequence). Trimming removed 6 bases from V and 4 bases from J, with 13 bases in between. CDR3 protein: CASRYGGGGNTIYF. CDR3 coding DNA: TGTGCCAGCAGATATGGCGGTGGCGGAAACACCATATATTTT.

V is TRBV5-4 and J is TRBJ2-1, with TRBD1 matching over 9 bases. This CDR3 has 15 amino acids. Germline CDR1 is SGHNT and CDR2 is YYREEE (reference sequence). Losses at the gene ends were 3 bases for V and 3 bases for J; bases not matched to a gene: 4. The chain's CDR3 is CASSSGQGLYNEQFF. The CDR3 bases are TGTGCCAGCAGCTCGGGACAGGGCCTCTACAATGAGCAGTTCTTC.

CDR3 sequence reads: CASSPAAGEETQYF. CDR3 sequence (DNA): TGTGCCAGCAGCCCAGCAGCGGGGGAGGAGACCCAGTACTTC. The genes are TRBV9 and TRBJ2-5; 8 bases line up with TRBD2. Germline CDR1 reads SGDLS; CDR2 reads YYNGEE. The length of the CDR3 is 14 residues. With 4 bases clipped from V and 5 bases from J, the junction kept 7 bases outside the gene matches. The full variable domain, rest sourced from reference TRBV9 and TRBJ2-5, is DSGVTQTPKHLITATGQRVTLRCSPRSGDLSVYWYQQSLDQGLQFLIQYYNGEERAKGNILERFSAQQFPDLHSELNLSSLELGDSALYFCASSPAAGEETQYFGPGTRLLVL.

Regarding this clone: This sample also contains other DNA sequences that code for the same CDR3. This chain uses TRBV9 with TRBJ2-7; unclear D gene. Germline V lookup: CDR1 SGDLS, CDR2 YYNGEE. V was clipped by 2 bases and J by 6 bases, with 9 bases between them. This CDR3 is built from 12 residues. This chain's CDR3 is CASSVQAGEQYF. CDR3 sequence (DNA): TGTGCCAGCAGCGTGCAAGCTGGCGAGCAGTACTTC. Full variable domain (rest looked up from reference TRBV9 and TRBJ2-7): DSGVTQTPKHLITATGQRVTLRCSPRSGDLSVYWYQQSLDQGLQFLIQYYNGEERAKGNILERFSAQQFPDLHSELNLSSLELGDSALYFCASSVQAGEQYFGPGTRLTVT.

This sequence joins TRBV6-5 and TRBJ1-5, with TRBD1 matching 8 bases. The germline V gene has CDR1 MNHEY and CDR2 SVGAGI. Losses at the gene ends were 0 bases for V and 6 bases for J; bases not matched to a gene: 4. This CDR3 has 15 residues. The CDR3 protein is CASSYSTGEGQPQHF. The CDR3 DNA reads as TGTGCCAGCAGTTACTCGACAGGGGAAGGTCAGCCCCAGCATTTT.

The chain employs TRBV19 and TRBJ2-7; the D is unclear. The germline gives CDR1 LNHDA, CDR2 SQIVND (reference sequence). Between the trimmed V and J ends, which lost 8 bases and 3 bases, there was a span of 20 bases. The CDR3 is 15 residues long. The CDR3 here is CASPHTQTTDYEQYF. The CDR3 coding sequence is TGTGCCAGTCCCCACACTCAGACGACGGACTACGAGCAGTACTTC.

The chain combines TRBV13 with TRBJ2-7; D might be TRBD1 (5 bases). Germline loops: CDR1 PRHDT, CDR2 FYEKMQ (reference sequence). Trimming removed 2 bases from V and 2 bases from J, with 13 bases in between. This CDR3 comprises 15 residues. The CDR3 here is CASSLRDAGTYEQYF. The CDR3 DNA reads as TGTGCCAGCAGCTTAAGAGATGCAGGGACCTACGAGCAGTACTTC.

The genes are TRBV6-1 and TRBJ2-1; the match to TRBD2 covers 7 bases. Germline CDR1 and CDR2: MNHNS and SASEGT. This CDR3 region has 17 residues. V lost 3 bases, J lost 4 bases, and 12 bases stayed unmatched. Here the CDR3 reads CASSERETMVGYNEQFF. CDR3 sequence (DNA): TGTGCCAGCAGTGAGCGGGAGACCATGGTTGGGTACAATGAGCAGTTCTTC.

J is TRBJ1-5 and V is TRBV27; possible D gene TRBD1, 5 bases. Trimming took off 2 bases at V and 0 bases at J, with 5 bases between the two ends. Looked up from germline, CDR1 is MNHEY and CDR2 is SMNVEV (reference sequence). CDR3 length: 14 amino acids. CDR3 sequence: CASSLGTSNQPQHF. CDR3 nucleotides: TGTGCCAGCAGTTTAGGGACTAGCAATCAGCCCCAGCATTTT.

V usage is TRBV7-9 and J usage is TRBJ2-7; 11 nucleotides align to TRBD2. Germline CDR1 reads SEHNR; CDR2 reads FQNEAQ (reference sequence). The length of the CDR3 is 15 residues. V lost 5 bases, J lost 4 bases, and 7 bases stayed unmatched. The DNA of the CDR3 is TGTGCCAGCAGCGAAACTAGCGGGAGATCTTACGAGCAGTACTTC. Amino acids: CASSETSGRSYEQYF.

This sequence joins TRBV11-2 and TRBJ1-1; D remains unclear. Trimming removed 1 base at V and 1 base at J, with 7 bases between. This CDR3 is 14 amino acids long. CDR1 SGHAT and CDR2 FQNNGV come from the germline V gene. The CDR3 here is CASSLAFKNTEAFF. The CDR3 DNA follows: TGTGCCAGCAGCTTAGCCTTCAAGAACACTGAAGCTTTCTTT. Complete variable domain (other parts from reference TRBV11-2 and TRBJ1-1): EAGVAQSPRYKIIEKRQSVAFWCNPISGHATLYWYQQILGQGPKLLIQFQNNGVVDDSQLPKDRFSAERLKGVDSTLKIQPAKLEDSAVYLCASSLAFKNTEAFFGQGTRLTVV.

CDR3 bases: TGTGCCAGCAGCTCCCGACTAGCGGGAGCCCACGAGCAGTACTTC. This codes for CASSSRLAGAHEQYF. V gene TRBV7-8 combines with J gene TRBJ2-7; TRBD2 aligns across 12 bases. CDR1 is SGHVS and CDR2 is FQNEAQ in the germline V gene. CDR3 length equals 15 residues. J gave up 5 bases and V 4 bases, and 6 bases lay outside the gene matches.

V and J are TRBV4-2 and TRBJ2-7, with TRBD2 identical over 8 bases. The ends lost 3 bases at V and 1 base at J; junction bases unmatched: 2. The CDR3 extends over 14 amino acids. Germline V CDR1 and CDR2: LGHNA, YNFKEQ. The CDR3 protein is CASSQRGESYEQYF. The CDR3 nucleotides read TGTGCCAGCAGCCAGCGGGGGGAATCCTACGAGCAGTACTTC.

V is TRBV29-1 and J is TRBJ2-7; D is possibly TRBD1 or TRBD2 (6 bases each). Germline V CDR1 and CDR2: SQVTM, ANQGSEA. V lost 6 bases, J lost 3 bases, and 9 bases lay in between. This CDR3 contains 11 residues. CDR3 nucleotide sequence: TGCAGCGTGCGGGACAACTACGAGCAGTACTTC. This encodes CSVRDNYEQYF.

CDR3 residues: CASSSDGLADNRYEQYF. The CDR3 DNA reads as TGTGCCAGCAGCTCCGACGGACTAGCGGATAACCGCTACGAGCAGTACTTC. The chain has TRBV11-2 and TRBJ2-7; 10 nucleotides align to TRBD2. This CDR3 has 17 residues. Germline V CDR1 and CDR2: SGHAT, FQNNGV. J was trimmed by 3 bases and V by 4 bases; bases with no gene match: 12.

CDR3 in amino acids: CASSQEPGSAYEQYF. In nucleotides, the CDR3 is TGCGCCAGCAGCCAAGAGCCAGGTTCTGCCTACGAGCAGTACTTC. This rearrangement joins TRBV4-1 to TRBJ2-7; D not resolved. The CDR3 has 15 amino acids. The germline V and J ends were trimmed by 0 bases and 2 bases, with 11 bases remaining between them. The germline gives CDR1 MGHRA, CDR2 YSYEKL.

This chain uses TRBV18 with TRBJ1-2; TRBD1 is a possible D gene (5 bases). Trimming removed 0 bases from V and 4 bases from J, with 9 bases in between. This CDR3 is built from 14 residues. CDR1 and CDR2 (germline): KGHSH, LQKENI. The CDR3 coding sequence is TGTGCCAGCTCACCACCCCAGGGTGCCTATGGCTACACCTTC. Encoded protein: CASSPPQGAYGYTF.

On this clone: Other nucleotide sequences from this sample produce the same CDR3. V gene TRBV27 combines with J gene TRBJ1-1, with D perhaps TRBD1 (6 bases). Trimming removed 3 bases at V and 3 bases at J, with 11 bases between. Germline lookup yields CDR1 MNHEY and CDR2 SMNVEV (reference sequence). This CDR3 comprises 14 residues. CDR3: CASSLRGPDTEAFF. In DNA, the CDR3 is TGTGCCAGCAGTTTGCGGGGGCCGGACACTGAAGCTTTCTTT.